The T cell receptor (beta chain) described here comes from a study of OX40 agonist ivuxolimab in advanced cancers. The study's findings and limits: Some nonresponders additionally presented with little normalized T-cell clonal expansion.

Blood draws occurred at baseline, cycle 4 day 1, and cycle 7 day 1. As to this clone: The antigen remains unidentified.

V gave up 6 bases and J gave up 7 bases, with 11 bases separating them. Germline assignment: CDR1 MNHEY and CDR2 SMNVEV (reference sequence). The CDR3 totals 12 residues. The assay was immunoSEQ multiplex PCR, and TCRdb's table has in-frame clones only and misses some. The profile shows about 83,000 clones, about 90% of them singletons. The specimen comprised CD4+ or CD8+ T cells sorted from blood, sampled in a trial of the OX40 agonist ivuxolimab. The V gene is TRBV27, the J gene TRBJ2-3; D unclear. This TCR came from an adult with an advanced solid tumor such as melanoma, head and neck, liver or kidney cancer. The DNA of the CDR3 is TGTGCCAGCAGGTCGCCTGGGAATACGCAGTATTTT. Protein product: CASRSPGNTQYF.